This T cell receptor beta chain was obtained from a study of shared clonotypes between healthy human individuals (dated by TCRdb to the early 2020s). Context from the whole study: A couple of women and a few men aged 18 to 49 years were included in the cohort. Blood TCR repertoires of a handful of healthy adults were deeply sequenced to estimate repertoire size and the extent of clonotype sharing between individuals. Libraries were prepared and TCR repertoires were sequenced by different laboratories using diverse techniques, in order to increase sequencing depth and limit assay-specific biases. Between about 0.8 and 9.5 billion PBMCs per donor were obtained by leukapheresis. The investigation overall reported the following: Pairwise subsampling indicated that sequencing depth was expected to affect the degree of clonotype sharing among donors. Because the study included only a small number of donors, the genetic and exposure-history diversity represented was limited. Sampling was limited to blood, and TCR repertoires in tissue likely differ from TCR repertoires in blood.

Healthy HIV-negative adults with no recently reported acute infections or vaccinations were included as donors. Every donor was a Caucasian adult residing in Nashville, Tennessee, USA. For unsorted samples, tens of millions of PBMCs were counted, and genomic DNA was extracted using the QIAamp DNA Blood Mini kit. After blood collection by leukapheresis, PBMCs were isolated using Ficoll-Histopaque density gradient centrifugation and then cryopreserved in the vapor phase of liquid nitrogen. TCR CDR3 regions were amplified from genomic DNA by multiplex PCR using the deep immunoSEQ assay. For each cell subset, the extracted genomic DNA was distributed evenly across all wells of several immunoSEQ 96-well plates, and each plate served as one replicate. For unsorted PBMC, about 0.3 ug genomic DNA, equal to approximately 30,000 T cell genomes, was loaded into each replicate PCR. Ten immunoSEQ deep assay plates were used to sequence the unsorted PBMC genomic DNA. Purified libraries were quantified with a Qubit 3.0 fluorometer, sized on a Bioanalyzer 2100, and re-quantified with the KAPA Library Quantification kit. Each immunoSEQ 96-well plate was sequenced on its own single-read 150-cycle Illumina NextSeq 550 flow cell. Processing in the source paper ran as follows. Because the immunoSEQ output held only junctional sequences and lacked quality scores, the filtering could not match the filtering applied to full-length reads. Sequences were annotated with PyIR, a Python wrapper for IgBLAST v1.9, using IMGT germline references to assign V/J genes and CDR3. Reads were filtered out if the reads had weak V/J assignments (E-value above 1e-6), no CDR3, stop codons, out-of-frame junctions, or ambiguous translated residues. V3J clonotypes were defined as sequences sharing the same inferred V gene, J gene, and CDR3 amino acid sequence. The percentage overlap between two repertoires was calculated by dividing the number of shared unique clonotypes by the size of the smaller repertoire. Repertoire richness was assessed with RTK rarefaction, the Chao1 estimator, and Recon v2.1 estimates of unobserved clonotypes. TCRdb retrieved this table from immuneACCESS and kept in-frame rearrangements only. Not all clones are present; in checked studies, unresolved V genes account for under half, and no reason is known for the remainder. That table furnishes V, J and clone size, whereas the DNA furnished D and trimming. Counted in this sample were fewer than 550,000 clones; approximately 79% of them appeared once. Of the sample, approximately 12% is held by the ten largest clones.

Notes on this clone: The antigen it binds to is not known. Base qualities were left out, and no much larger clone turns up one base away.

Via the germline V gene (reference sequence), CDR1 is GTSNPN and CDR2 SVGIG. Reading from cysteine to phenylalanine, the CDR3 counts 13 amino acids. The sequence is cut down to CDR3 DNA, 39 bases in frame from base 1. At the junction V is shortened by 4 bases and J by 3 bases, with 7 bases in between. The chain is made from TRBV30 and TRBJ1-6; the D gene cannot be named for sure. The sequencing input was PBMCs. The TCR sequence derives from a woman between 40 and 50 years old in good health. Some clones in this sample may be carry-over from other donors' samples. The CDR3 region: CAWNEDYNSPLHF. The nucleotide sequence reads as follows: TGTGCCTGGAACGAGGACTATAATTCACCCCTCCACTTT.